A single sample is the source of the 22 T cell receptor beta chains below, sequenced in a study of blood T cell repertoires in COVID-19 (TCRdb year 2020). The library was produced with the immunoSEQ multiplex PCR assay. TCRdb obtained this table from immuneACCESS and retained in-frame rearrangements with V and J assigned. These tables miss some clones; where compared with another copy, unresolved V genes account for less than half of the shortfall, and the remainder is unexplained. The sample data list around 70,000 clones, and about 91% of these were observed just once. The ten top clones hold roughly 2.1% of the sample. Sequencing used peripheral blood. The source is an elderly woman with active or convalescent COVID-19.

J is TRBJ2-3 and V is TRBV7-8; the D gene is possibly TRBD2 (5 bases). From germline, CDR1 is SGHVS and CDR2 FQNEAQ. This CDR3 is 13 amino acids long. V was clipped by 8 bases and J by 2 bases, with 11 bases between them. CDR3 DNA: TGTGCCAGCCTCAACGGACTCACAGATACGCAGTATTTT. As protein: CASLNGLTDTQYF.

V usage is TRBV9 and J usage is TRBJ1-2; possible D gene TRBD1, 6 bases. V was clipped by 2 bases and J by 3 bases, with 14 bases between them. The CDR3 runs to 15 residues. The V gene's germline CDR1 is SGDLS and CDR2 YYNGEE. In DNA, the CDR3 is TGTGCCAGCAGCGTCACAGGGCGGGTCGACTATGGCTACACCTTC. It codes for CASSVTGRVDYGYTF.

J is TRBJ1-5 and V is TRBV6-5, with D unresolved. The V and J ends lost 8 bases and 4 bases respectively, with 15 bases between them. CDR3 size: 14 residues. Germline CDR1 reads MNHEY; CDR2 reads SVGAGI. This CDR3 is CASGRARGNQPQHF. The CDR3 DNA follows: TGTGCCAGCGGACGGGCCCGCGGGAATCAGCCCCAGCATTTT.

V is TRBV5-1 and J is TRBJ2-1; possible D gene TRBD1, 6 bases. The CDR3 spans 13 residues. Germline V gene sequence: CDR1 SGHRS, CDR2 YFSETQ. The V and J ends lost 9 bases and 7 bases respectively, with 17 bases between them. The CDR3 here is CATRQVPENEQFF. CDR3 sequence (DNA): TGCGCCACCCGACAGGTTCCGGAAAATGAGCAGTTCTTC.

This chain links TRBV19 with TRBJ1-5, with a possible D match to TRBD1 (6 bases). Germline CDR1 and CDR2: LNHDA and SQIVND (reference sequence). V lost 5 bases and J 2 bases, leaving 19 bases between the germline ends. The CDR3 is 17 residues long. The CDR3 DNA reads TGTGCCAGTAGTCTACAGGGCACAGGCTTGGGCAATCAGCCCCAGCATTTT. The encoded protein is CASSLQGTGLGNQPQHF.

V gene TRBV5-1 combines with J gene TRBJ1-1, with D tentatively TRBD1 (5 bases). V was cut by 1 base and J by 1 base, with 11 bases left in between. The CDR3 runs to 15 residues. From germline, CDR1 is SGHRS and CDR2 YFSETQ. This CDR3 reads CASSLLTQGNTEAFF. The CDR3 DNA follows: TGCGCCAGCAGCTTGTTAACCCAGGGGAACACTGAAGCTTTCTTT. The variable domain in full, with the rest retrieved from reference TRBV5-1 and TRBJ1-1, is KAGVTQTPRYLIKTRGQQVTLSCSPISGHRSVSWYQQTPGQGLQFLFEYFSETQRNKGNFPGRFSGRQFSNSRSEMNVSTLELGDSALYLCASSLLTQGNTEAFFGQGTRLTVV.

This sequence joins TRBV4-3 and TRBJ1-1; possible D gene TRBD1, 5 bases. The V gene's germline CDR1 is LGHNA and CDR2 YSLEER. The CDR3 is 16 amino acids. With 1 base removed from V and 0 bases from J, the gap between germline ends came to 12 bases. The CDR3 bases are TGCGCCAGCAGCCAAGGGTCGGCAGGGATGAACACTGAAGCTTTCTTT. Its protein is CASSQGSAGMNTEAFF.

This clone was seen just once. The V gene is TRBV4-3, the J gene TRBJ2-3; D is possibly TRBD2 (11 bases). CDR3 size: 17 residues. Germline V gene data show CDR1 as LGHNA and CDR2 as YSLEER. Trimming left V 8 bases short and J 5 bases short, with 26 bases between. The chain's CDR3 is CASARTGGLAALDTQYF. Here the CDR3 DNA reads TGCGCCAGCGCCCGGACAGGGGGACTAGCGGCCTTAGATACGCAGTATTTT.

The CDR3 is CAWSPRRGSSLYGYTF. Written as DNA, the CDR3 is TGTGCCTGGAGTCCCCGTAGAGGCAGCAGCCTCTATGGCTACACCTTC. The V call is TRBV30, the J call TRBJ1-2; no definite D call. Germline CDR1 is GTSNPN and CDR2 is SVGIG (reference sequence). The CDR3 covers 16 residues. V shed 2 bases and J shed 4 bases, with 20 bases lying between them.

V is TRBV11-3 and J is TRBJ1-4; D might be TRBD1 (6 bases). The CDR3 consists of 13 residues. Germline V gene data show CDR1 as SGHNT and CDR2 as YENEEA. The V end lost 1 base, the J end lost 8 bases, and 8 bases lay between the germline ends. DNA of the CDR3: TGTGCCAGCAGCTTAGGGACAGAAGAAAAACTGTTTTTT. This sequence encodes CASSLGTEEKLFF. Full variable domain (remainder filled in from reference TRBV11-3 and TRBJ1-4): EAGVVQSPRYKIIEKKQPVAFWCNPISGHNTLYWYLQNLGQGPELLIRYENEEAVDDSQLPKDRFSAERLKGVDSTLKIQPAELGDSAVYLCASSLGTEEKLFFGSGTQLSVL.

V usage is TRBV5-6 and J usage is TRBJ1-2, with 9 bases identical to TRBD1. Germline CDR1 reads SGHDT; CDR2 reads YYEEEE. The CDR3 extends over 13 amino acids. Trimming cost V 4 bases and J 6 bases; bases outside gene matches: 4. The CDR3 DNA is TGTGCCAGCAGCATACAGGGGGCGCATGGCTACACCTTC. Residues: CASSIQGAHGYTF.

This CDR3 is CASSEAGAINYGYTF. For the CDR3, the DNA is TGTGCCAGCAGTGAAGCAGGGGCTATTAACTATGGCTACACCTTC. The chain combines TRBV2 with TRBJ1-2, with D possibly matching TRBD1 (5 bases). Trimming removed 0 bases from V and 1 base from J, with 9 bases in between. The CDR3 is made up of 15 amino acids. The V gene's germline CDR1 is SNHLY and CDR2 FYNNEI.

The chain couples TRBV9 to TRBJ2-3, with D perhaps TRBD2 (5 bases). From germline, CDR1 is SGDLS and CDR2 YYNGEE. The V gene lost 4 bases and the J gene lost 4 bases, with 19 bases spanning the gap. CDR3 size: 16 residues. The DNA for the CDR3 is TGTGCCAGCAGCCCCCAACCGGGGAGTTTTGCAGATACGCAGTATTTT. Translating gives CASSPQPGSFADTQYF.

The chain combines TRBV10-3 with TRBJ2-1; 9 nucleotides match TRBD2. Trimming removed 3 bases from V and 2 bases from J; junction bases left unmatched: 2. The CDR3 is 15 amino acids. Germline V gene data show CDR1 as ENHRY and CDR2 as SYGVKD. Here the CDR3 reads CAISEAGGAYNEQFF. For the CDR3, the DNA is TGTGCCATCAGTGAAGCGGGGGGAGCCTACAATGAGCAGTTCTTC.

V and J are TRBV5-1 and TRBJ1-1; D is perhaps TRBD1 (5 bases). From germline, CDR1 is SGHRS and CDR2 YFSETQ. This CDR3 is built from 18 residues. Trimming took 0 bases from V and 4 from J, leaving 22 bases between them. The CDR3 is CASSLARGSDGLGTEAFF. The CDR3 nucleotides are TGCGCCAGCAGCTTGGCCCGGGGGAGTGATGGCTTAGGCACTGAAGCTTTCTTT.

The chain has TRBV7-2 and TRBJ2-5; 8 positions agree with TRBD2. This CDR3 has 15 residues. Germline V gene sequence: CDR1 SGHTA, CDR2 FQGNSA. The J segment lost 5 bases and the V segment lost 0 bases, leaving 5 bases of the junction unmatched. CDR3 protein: CASSLAGLEQETQYF. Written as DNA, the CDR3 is TGTGCCAGCAGCTTAGCGGGACTAGAGCAGGAGACCCAGTACTTC.

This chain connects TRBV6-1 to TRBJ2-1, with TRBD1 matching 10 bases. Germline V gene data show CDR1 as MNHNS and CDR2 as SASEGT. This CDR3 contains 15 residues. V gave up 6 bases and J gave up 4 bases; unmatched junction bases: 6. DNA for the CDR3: TGTGCCAGCAGCGACAGGGGGCTAAGGTACAATGAGCAGTTCTTC. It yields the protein CASSDRGLRYNEQFF.

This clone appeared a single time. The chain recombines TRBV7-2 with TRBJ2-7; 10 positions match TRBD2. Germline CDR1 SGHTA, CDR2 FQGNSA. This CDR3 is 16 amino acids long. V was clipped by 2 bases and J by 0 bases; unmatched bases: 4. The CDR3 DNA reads TGTGCCAGCAGCTTATGGAGGACTAGCGGCTCCTACGAGCAGTACTTC. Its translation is CASSLWRTSGSYEQYF.

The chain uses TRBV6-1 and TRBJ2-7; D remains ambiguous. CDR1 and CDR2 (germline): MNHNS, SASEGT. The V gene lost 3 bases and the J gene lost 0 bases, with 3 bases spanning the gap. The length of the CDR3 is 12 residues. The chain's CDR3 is CASSDNSYEQYF. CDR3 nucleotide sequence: TGTGCCAGCAGTGACAACTCCTACGAGCAGTACTTC.

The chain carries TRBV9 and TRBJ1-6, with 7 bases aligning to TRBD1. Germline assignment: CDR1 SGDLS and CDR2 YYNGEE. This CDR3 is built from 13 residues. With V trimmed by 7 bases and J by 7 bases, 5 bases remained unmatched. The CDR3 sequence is CASSGQENSPLHF. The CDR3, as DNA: TGTGCCAGCTCTGGACAGGAGAATTCACCCCTCCACTTT.

CDR3 sequence reads: CASRVITPHEQYF. DNA for the CDR3: TGCGCCAGCCGGGTCATCACCCCCCACGAGCAGTACTTC. The V gene is TRBV10-1, the J gene TRBJ2-7; D gene unclear. The CDR3 is 13 residues long. Trimming removed 8 bases from V and 5 bases from J, with 16 bases in between. In germline, CDR1 is WNHNN, CDR2 SYGVQD (reference sequence).

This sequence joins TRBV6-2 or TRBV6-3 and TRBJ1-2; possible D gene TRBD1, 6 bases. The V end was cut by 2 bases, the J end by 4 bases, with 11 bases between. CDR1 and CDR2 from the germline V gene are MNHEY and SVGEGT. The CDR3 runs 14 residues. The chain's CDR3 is CASSYGGQSYGYTF. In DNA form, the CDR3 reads TGTGCCAGCAGTTACGGAGGACAGTCCTATGGCTACACCTTC.